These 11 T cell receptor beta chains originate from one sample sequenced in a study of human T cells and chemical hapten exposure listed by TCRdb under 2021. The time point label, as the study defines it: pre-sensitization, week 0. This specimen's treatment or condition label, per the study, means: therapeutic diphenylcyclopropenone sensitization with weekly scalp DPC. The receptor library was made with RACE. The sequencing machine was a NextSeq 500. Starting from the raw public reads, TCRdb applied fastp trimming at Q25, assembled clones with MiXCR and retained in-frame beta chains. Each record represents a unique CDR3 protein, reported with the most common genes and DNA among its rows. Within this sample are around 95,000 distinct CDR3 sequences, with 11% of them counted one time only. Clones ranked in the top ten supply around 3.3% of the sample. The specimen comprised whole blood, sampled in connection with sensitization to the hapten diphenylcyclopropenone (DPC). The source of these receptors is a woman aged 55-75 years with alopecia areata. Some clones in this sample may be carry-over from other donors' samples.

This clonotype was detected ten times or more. CDR3 nucleotides: TGTGCCAGCAGCCGGGACACACATCAGCCCCAGCATTTT. It encodes CASSRDTHQPQHF. The chain couples TRBV11-2 to TRBJ1-5; the D gene is possibly TRBD1 (6 bases). Looked up from germline, CDR1 is SGHAT and CDR2 is FQNNGV. V shed 5 bases and J shed 5 bases, with 10 bases lying between them. The CDR3 is made up of 13 amino acids.

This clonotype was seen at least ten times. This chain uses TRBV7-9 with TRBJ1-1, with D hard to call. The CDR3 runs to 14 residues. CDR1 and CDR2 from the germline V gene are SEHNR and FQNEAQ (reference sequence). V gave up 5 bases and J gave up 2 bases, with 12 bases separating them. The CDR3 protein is CASSPGLLNTEAFF. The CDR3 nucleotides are TGTGCCAGCAGCCCCGGACTTCTCAACACTGAAGCTTTCTTT.

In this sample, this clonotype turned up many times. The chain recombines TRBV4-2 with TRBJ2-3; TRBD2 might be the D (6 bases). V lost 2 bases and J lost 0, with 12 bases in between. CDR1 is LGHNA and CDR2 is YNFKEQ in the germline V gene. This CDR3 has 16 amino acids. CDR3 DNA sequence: TGTGCCAGCAGCCAATCCAGCGGGCCAAGCACAGATACGCAGTATTTT. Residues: CASSQSSGPSTDTQYF.

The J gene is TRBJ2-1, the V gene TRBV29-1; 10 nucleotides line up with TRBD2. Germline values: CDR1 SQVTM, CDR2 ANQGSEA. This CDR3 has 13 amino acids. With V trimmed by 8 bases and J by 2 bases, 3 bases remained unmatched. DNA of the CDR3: TGCAGCAGCAGCGGGGGGGCCTACAATGAGCAGTTCTTC. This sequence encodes CSSSGGAYNEQFF.

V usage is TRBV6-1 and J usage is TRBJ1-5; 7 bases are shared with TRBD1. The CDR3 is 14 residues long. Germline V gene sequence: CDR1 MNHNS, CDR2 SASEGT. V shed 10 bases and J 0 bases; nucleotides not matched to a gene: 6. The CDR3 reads CATRDSYSNQPQHF. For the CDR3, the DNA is TGTGCCACCAGGGACAGTTATAGCAATCAGCCCCAGCATTTT.

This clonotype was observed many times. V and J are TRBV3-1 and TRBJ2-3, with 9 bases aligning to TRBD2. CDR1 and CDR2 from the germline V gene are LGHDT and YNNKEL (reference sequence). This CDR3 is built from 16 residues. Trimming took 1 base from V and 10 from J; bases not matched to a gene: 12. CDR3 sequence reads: CASSQGRASGEGSQYF. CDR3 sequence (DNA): TGTGCCAGCAGCCAAGGAAGGGCTAGCGGGGAGGGATCGCAGTATTTT.

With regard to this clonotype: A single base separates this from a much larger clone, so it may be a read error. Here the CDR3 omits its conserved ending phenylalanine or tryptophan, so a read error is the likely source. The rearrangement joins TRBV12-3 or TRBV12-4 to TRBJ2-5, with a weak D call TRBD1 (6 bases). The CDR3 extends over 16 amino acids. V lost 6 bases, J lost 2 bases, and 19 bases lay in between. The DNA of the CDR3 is TGTGCCAGCAGGGGTACAGGGATCACCCTTCAAGAGACCCAGTACCTC. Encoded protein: CASRGTGITLQETQYL.

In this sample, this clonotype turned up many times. The CDR3: CASSELITDTQYF. The CDR3 nucleotides are TGCGCCAGCAGTGAGTTGATCACAGATACGCAGTATTTT. J is TRBJ2-3 and V is TRBV10-1; D unresolved. The germline V gene has CDR1 WNHNN and CDR2 SYGVQD (reference sequence). Between the trimmed V and J ends, which lost 1 base and 2 bases, there was a span of 4 bases. This CDR3 spans 13 amino acids.

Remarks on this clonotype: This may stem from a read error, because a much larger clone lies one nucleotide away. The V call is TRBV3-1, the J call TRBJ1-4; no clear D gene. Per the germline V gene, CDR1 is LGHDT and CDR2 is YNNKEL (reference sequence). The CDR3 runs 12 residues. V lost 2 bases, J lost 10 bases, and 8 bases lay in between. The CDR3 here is CASSQYGVKLFF. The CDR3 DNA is TGTGCCAGCAGCCAATATGGCGTAAAACTGTTTTTT.

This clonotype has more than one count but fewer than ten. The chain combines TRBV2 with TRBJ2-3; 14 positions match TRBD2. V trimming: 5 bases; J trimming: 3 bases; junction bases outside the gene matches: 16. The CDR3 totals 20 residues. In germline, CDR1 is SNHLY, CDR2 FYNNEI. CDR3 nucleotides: TGTGCCAGCAGTCTCGGACTAGCGGGGGGCCCAACCCGGGTTACAGATACGCAGTATTTT. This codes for CASSLGLAGGPTRVTDTQYF.

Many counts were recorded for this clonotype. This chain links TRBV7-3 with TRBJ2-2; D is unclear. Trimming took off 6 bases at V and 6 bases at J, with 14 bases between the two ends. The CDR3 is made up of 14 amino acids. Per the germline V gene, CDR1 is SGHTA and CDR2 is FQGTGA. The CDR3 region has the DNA TGTGCCAGCAGTCCCCAACTACGATCCGGGGAGCTGTTTTTT. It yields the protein CASSPQLRSGELFF.